These T cell receptor beta chains were read from a single sample in a study of blood T cells in healthy people across ages. TCRdb itself ran the 5' RACE reads through MiXCR, one entry per CDR3 protein. The table shows more than 700,000 distinct CDR3 sequences, with 46% occurring only once. What was sequenced was blood. The receptors were sampled from a man older than 75 in good health. The CDR3 runs from the conserved cysteine through the conserved F or W. D genes are given only for firm matches. A clone size is listed for some rows: how often the clone was seen (once, few, many), or a class if it is expanded.

size | length | J | D | V | DNA | CDR3
- | 17 | TRBJ1-5 | TRBD1 | TRBV24-1 | TGTGCCAACGGGACAGGGGGGGGATATAGAGGCAATCAGCCCCAGCATTTT | CANGTGGGYRGNQPQHF
- | 15 | TRBJ2-1 | TRBD1 | TRBV6-2/TRBV6-3 | TGTGCCAGCAGCCCGACAGGGGATGGAAGAAATGAGCAGTTCTTC | CASSPTGDGRNEQFF
many | 16 | TRBJ1-2 | TRBD1 | TRBV9 | TGTGCCAGCAGCGATCTCCGGGACAGGGGGCTCCATGGCTACACCTTC | CASSDLRDRGLHGYTF
few | 16 | TRBJ2-6 | - | TRBV24-1 | TGTGCCACCGGCCGGACGGGGATTTCTGGGGCCAACGTCCTGACTTTC | CATGRTGISGANVLTF
many | 16 | TRBJ1-2 | TRBD1 | TRBV5-6 | TGTGCCAGCAGCTTGCGGGGACAGGCGATAAGCTATGGCTACACCTTC | CASSLRGQAISYGYTF
few | 19 | TRBJ2-3 | TRBD2 | TRBV20-1 | TGCAGTGCTAGAGATCCCCTAGCGGCCCCGAGGCCCACCACAGATACGCAGTATTTT | CSARDPLAAPRPTTDTQYF
- | 13 | TRBJ1-1 | - | TRBV6-2/TRBV6-3 | TGTGCCAGCTGGACCGTGACAACGTTTGAAGCTTTCTTT | CASWTVTTFEAFF
- | 16 | TRBJ2-3 | TRBD2 | TRBV7-2 | TGTGCCAGCAGCTTGGATAGCGGGGCTAGCACAGATACGCAGTATTTT | CASSLDSGASTDTQYF
- | 13 | TRBJ2-7 | - | TRBV3-1 | TGTGCCAGCAGCCCGGGGCCGGCCTACGAGCAGTACTTC | CASSPGPAYEQYF
- | 15 | TRBJ2-5 | TRBD2 | TRBV4-3 | TGCGCCAGCAGCCGATGGACTAGCGGACAAGAGACCCAGTACTTC | CASSRWTSGQETQYF
- | 16 | TRBJ2-1 | - | TRBV4-3 | TGCGCCAGCAGCCAAGCTATCGTAAGCTCCTACAATGAGCGGTTCTTC | CASSQAIVSSYNERFF
- | 14 | TRBJ2-7 | - | TRBV28 | TGTGCCAGCAGTTTCGCGGTTAGCTCCTACGAGCAGTACTTC | CASSFAVSSYEQYF
few | 14 | TRBJ2-7 | - | TRBV28 | TGTGCCAGCAGTTTTAGGCGGGCGCTGTACGAGCAGTACTTC | CASSFRRALYEQYF
once | 13 | TRBJ2-3 | - | TRBV12-3/TRBV12-4 | TGTGCCAGCAGTTTGTACCATCGGGATACGCAGTATTTT | CASSLYHRDTQYF
once | 14 | TRBJ2-7 | TRBD1 | TRBV25-1 | TGTGCCAGCAGTGATGACAGGGGAGCCTACGAGCAGTACTTC | CASSDDRGAYEQYF
many | 14 | TRBJ2-5 | TRBD1 | TRBV4-2 | TGTGCCAGCAGCCAAGAAGACAGGGGAGAGACCCAGTACTTC | CASSQEDRGETQYF
- | 16 | TRBJ2-2 | TRBD2 | TRBV12-3/TRBV12-4 | TGTGCCAGCAACGGACTAGCGGGAGCGGGGACTGGGGAGCTGTTTTTT | CASNGLAGAGTGELFF
- | 16 | TRBJ1-4 | - | TRBV10-3 | TGTGCCACCAGGACAGACTATTCTCAGGGGAATGAAAAACTGTTTTTT | CATRTDYSQGNEKLFF
many | 13 | TRBJ2-7 | - | TRBV12-3/TRBV12-4 | TGTGCCAGCAGTTTTGGTGTGAAGTACGAGCAGTACTTC | CASSFGVKYEQYF
many | 12 | TRBJ2-3 | - | TRBV7-2 | TGTGCCAGCAGCGTGAGCACAGATACGCAGTATTTT | CASSVSTDTQYF
few | 17 | TRBJ2-3 | TRBD1 | TRBV7-2 | TGTGCCAGCAGCTTAAGGACAGGGGGCGGAAGCACAGATACGCAGTATTTT | CASSLRTGGGSTDTQYF
- | 14 | TRBJ2-3 | - | TRBV2 | TGTGCCAGCATGGACGATATGCTCACAGATACGCAGTATTTT | CASMDDMLTDTQYF
few | 18 | TRBJ1-2 | TRBD1 | TRBV5-1 | TGCGCCAGCAGCTTGGATGGGGGACAGGAATCCGCTAACTATGGCTACACCTTC | CASSLDGGQESANYGYTF
- | 16 | TRBJ2-3 | TRBD2 | TRBV7-9 | TGTGCCAGCAGCTTATTTCTAGCGGGAGACGCAGATACGCAGTATTTT | CASSLFLAGDADTQYF
- | 13 | TRBJ2-2 | TRBD2 | TRBV12-3/TRBV12-4 | TGTGCTTCTACCGGGAGGTCCACCGGGGAGCTGTTTTTT | CASTGRSTGELFF
few | 15 | TRBJ2-5 | TRBD2 | TRBV20-1 | TGCAGTGCTAGTACCCCGGGGGGGGACCTCAGGACCCAGTACTTC | CSASTPGGDLRTQYF
- | 13 | TRBJ2-7 | TRBD2 | TRBV29-1 | TGCAGCGTTCATACTAGCGACTACAATGAGCAGTACTTC | CSVHTSDYNEQYF
- | 16 | TRBJ2-7 | - | TRBV12-3/TRBV12-4 | TGTGCCAGCAGTTTCCTGACGGGTACCTCCTACAATGAGCAGTACTTC | CASSFLTGTSYNEQYF
- | 15 | TRBJ2-7 | - | TRBV28 | TGTGCCAGCAGTTTGTTACAGGACCCTCCCTACGAGCAGTACTTC | CASSLLQDPPYEQYF
- | 12 | TRBJ2-5 | TRBD1 | TRBV24-1 | TGTGCCACGGCGACAGGGGAGGAGACCCAGTACTTC | CATATGEETQYF
- | 15 | TRBJ2-1 | TRBD2 | TRBV12-3/TRBV12-4 | TGTGCCAGCAGTTTAAACGGGCTAGCGGGCCAAGAGCAGTTCTTC | CASSLNGLAGQEQFF
- | 12 | TRBJ2-7 | TRBD1 | TRBV6-5 | TGTGCCAGCAAGAGAGGGGGCAACGAGCAGTACTTC | CASKRGGNEQYF
few | 14 | TRBJ2-5 | - | TRBV11-3 | TGTGCCAGCAGCCTCGGACTCGGGCAAGAGACCCAGTACTTC | CASSLGLGQETQYF
- | 16 | TRBJ2-1 | TRBD2 | TRBV6-5 | TGTGCCAGCAGTTACATCAGCGGGAGGGCCGGGGATGAGCAGTTCTTC | CASSYISGRAGDEQFF
few | 17 | TRBJ2-1 | TRBD2 | TRBV12-3/TRBV12-4 | TGTGCCAGCAGTTCAGTTTATGGGCGGGAGGTCCACAATGAGCAGTTCTTC | CASSSVYGREVHNEQFF
- | 14 | TRBJ1-5 | - | TRBV20-1 | TGCAGTGCTGCTCAGTCAGGGGAGAGGCAGCCCCAGCATTTT | CSAAQSGERQPQHF
few | 17 | TRBJ2-7 | - | TRBV5-5 | TGTGCCAGCAGCGGATCAGAGTCGCGGCCACGCTCCTACGAGCAGTACTTC | CASSGSESRPRSYEQYF
many | 14 | TRBJ2-5 | - | TRBV7-2 | TGTGCCAGCAGCTTGTACCAGTCTCAAGAGACCCAGTACTTC | CASSLYQSQETQYF
many | 15 | TRBJ2-1 | TRBD2 | TRBV5-1 | TGTGCCAGCAGCACCGGGACTAGCGGCTACAATGAGCAGTTCTTC | CASSTGTSGYNEQFF
few | 14 | TRBJ2-7 | - | TRBV5-1 | TGCGCCACCAGATTAACAGCGGGTGCATCCGAGCAGTACTTC | CATRLTAGASEQYF
- | 18 | TRBJ2-4 | TRBD2 | TRBV27 | TGTGCCAGCAGTTTTGGGGTAGCGGGGCGCAGAAACAAAAACATTCAGTACTTC | CASSFGVAGRRNKNIQYF
- | 13 | TRBJ2-1 | - | TRBV24-1 | TGTGCCACCAGTGTTCCTTATTACAATGAGCAGTTCTTC | CATSVPYYNEQFF
- | 15 | TRBJ2-1 | - | TRBV5-1 | TGCGCTAGCAGCTCCAGGGATCCCCCCTACAATGAGCAGTTCTTC | CASSSRDPPYNEQFF
few | 15 | TRBJ2-1 | TRBD1 | TRBV7-2 | TGTGCCAGCAGCTTGAGAGCAGGGGGTTTGGATGAGCAGTTCTTC | CASSLRAGGLDEQFF
few | 13 | TRBJ2-7 | - | TRBV24-1 | TGTGCCACCAGTGAGGGAGGAACCTACGAGCAGTACTTC | CATSEGGTYEQYF
few | 14 | TRBJ2-1 | TRBD2 | TRBV4-3 | TGCGCCAGCAGCGGACGAGCGGGAGCAGGTGAGCAGTTCTTC | CASSGRAGAGEQFF
few | 14 | TRBJ1-5 | TRBD1 | TRBV20-1 | TGCAGTGCGGGAGGGACAGGGCGAAATCAGCCCCAGCATTTT | CSAGGTGRNQPQHF
many | 15 | TRBJ2-5 | - | TRBV13 | TGTGCCAGCAGCCCCTCAGGAGGGGCGCTTGGGAAGCAGTACTTC | CASSPSGGALGKQYF
- | 16 | TRBJ2-5 | TRBD2 | TRBV5-1 | TGCGCCAGCAGTCCTACCGGGACTAGCGGGAGAATTGGGCAGTACTTC | CASSPTGTSGRIGQYF
- | 14 | TRBJ2-1 | TRBD2 | TRBV14 | TGTGCCAGCAGCCTAGCGGGATCCCACCGTGAGCAGTTCTTC | CASSLAGSHREQFF
- | 12 | TRBJ1-4 | - | TRBV14 | TGTGCCAGCAGGCAGGCAAGTGAAAAACTGTTTTTT | CASRQASEKLFF